These 30 T cell receptor beta chains came from one sample sequenced in a study of beta chain features in type 1 diabetes. Study observations and caveats: Type 1 diabetes patients showed a moderate but significant shortening of TCRB CDR3s in all four CD4+ subsets.

Their specific antigens are unknown. TCRB transcripts that were expressed got sequenced, as all of the isolated RNA had been reverse transcribed. Some clones are missing from TCRdb's copy, which holds only in-frame ones; the method was immunoSEQ multiplex PCR. Of 300,000 to 450,000 clones listed, 8.5% to 10% are singletons. Sample: central memory CD4+ T cells from blood. Source of these receptors: a man aged 25 to 40 with type 1 diabetes.

This clone was seen only a few times. This chain links TRBV30 with TRBJ1-1; D not resolved. CDR3 length: 13 residues. The V and J ends lost 4 bases and 0 bases respectively, with 9 bases between them. The germline CDR1 and CDR2 sequences are GTSNPN and SVGIG (reference sequence). Here the CDR3 reads CAWNANMNTEAFF. The CDR3 nucleotides are TGTGCCTGGAATGCGAACATGAACACTGAAGCTTTCTTT.

Here the CDR3 reads CASSRGSSGANVLTF. In DNA, the CDR3 is TGTGCCAGCAGCCGGGGATCCTCTGGGGCCAACGTCCTGACTTTC. This chain joins TRBV28 and TRBJ2-6; D might be TRBD2 (5 bases). Germline V gene sequence: CDR1 MDHEN, CDR2 SYDVKM. This CDR3 comprises 15 residues. The V end was cut by 6 bases, the J end by 0 bases, with 9 bases between.

V is TRBV5-1 and J is TRBJ2-6; TRBD1 might be the D (6 bases). The CDR3 contains 17 residues. V gave up 4 bases and J gave up 0 bases, with 14 bases separating them. Per the germline V gene, CDR1 is SGHRS and CDR2 is YFSETQ. CDR3 coding DNA: TGCGCCAGCAGCCCAGGGGACCTCCGCTCTGGGGCCAACGTCCTGACTTTC. It is translated as CASSPGDLRSGANVLTF. The entire variable domain, with the rest obtained from reference TRBV5-1 and TRBJ2-6, is as follows: KAGVTQTPRYLIKTRGQQVTLSCSPISGHRSVSWYQQTPGQGLQFLFEYFSETQRNKGNFPGRFSGRQFSNSRSEMNVSTLELGDSALYLCASSPGDLRSGANVLTFGAGSRLTVL.

This clone was recorded a few times. V is TRBV9 and J is TRBJ2-7; 7 bases agree with TRBD1. This CDR3 has 14 residues. Trimming took 3 bases from V and 1 from J; bases not matched to a gene: 4. From germline, CDR1 is SGDLS and CDR2 YYNGEE. The CDR3 DNA is TGTGCCAGCAGCGCAGCGACAGGGTCCTACGAGCAGTACTTC. The encoded protein is CASSAATGSYEQYF.

This clone was counted between two and nine times. The chain is built from TRBV10-3 and TRBJ1-1, with D tentatively TRBD1 (6 bases). Trimming took 4 bases from V and 6 from J, leaving 21 bases between them. Per the germline V gene, CDR1 is ENHRY and CDR2 is SYGVKD. CDR3 length equals 16 residues. For the CDR3, the DNA is TGTGCCATCAGTGTCCCCGGAACAGGGCGTTCTGCTGAAGCTTTCTTT. It yields the protein CAISVPGTGRSAEAFF.

V is TRBV29-1 and J is TRBJ2-2, with D tentatively TRBD2 (5 bases). With 1 base removed from V and 4 bases from J, the gap between germline ends came to 13 bases. The germline CDR1 and CDR2 sequences are SQVTM and ANQGSEA. The CDR3 has 15 amino acids. CDR3 region: CSVEVREGFTGELFF. CDR3 bases: TGCAGCGTTGAAGTCCGGGAAGGGTTCACCGGGGAGCTGTTTTTT.

This clone turned up a few times. The chain is built from TRBV20-1 and TRBJ1-1, with D tentatively TRBD1 (5 bases). Germline-derived CDR1 and CDR2 are DFQATT and SNEGSKA (reference sequence). The CDR3 spans 11 residues. Trimming removed 5 bases from V and 6 bases from J, with 10 bases in between. CDR3 sequence reads: CSAPSQAEAFF. The DNA of the CDR3 is TGCAGTGCTCCGTCACAGGCTGAAGCTTTCTTT.

The chain has TRBV28 and TRBJ2-3; perhaps TRBD2 as D (6 bases). V lost 6 bases, J lost 5 bases, and 18 bases lay in between. Per the germline V gene, CDR1 is MDHEN and CDR2 is SYDVKM. CDR3 length: 15 amino acids. In DNA, the CDR3 is TGTGCCAGCAGGGGAAGGTGGGCCGGGGGAGATACGCAGTATTTT. Amino acids: CASRGRWAGGDTQYF. The whole variable domain, remainder taken from reference TRBV28 and TRBJ2-3, is DVKVTQSSRYLVKRTGEKVFLECVQDMDHENMFWYRQDPGLGLRLIYFSYDVKMKEKGDIPEGYSVSREKKERFSLILESASTNQTSMYLCASRGRWAGGDTQYFGPGTRLTVL.

This clone was recorded a few times. The sample holds other DNA sequences that translate to the same CDR3. The rearrangement uses TRBV9 and TRBJ2-7; 10 positions match TRBD1. With 4 bases clipped from V and 3 bases from J, the junction kept 1 base outside the gene matches. The CDR3 runs 13 residues. The germline CDR1 and CDR2 sequences are SGDLS and YYNGEE. The CDR3 protein is CASSRDRGYEQYF. Here the CDR3 DNA reads TGTGCCAGCAGCCGGGACAGGGGCTACGAGCAGTACTTC.

This clone was seen a few times. This chain joins TRBV7-2 and TRBJ2-7, with D perhaps TRBD1 (5 bases). CDR3 length: 17 residues. CDR1 is SGHTA, CDR2 FQGNSA, per germline. V gave up 1 base and J gave up 3 bases, with 19 bases separating them. The CDR3 DNA is TGTGCCAGCAGCTTAGATGGCTTCGACAGACCGGGCTACGAGCAGTACTTC. It translates to CASSLDGFDRPGYEQYF.

As for this clone: Different DNA sequences within this sample yield the same CDR3. The V gene is TRBV27, the J gene TRBJ2-7, with 8 bases matching TRBD1. With V trimmed by 5 bases and J by 5 bases, 17 bases remained unmatched. The CDR3 is 17 amino acids. The germline V gene has CDR1 MNHEY and CDR2 SMNVEV (reference sequence). The CDR3 protein is CASSINSGTGGRNEQYF. In DNA, the CDR3 is TGTGCCAGCAGTATAAACTCCGGGACAGGCGGGCGTAACGAGCAGTACTTC.

This chain uses TRBV18 with TRBJ2-5; TRBD1 is a possible D gene (6 bases). The germline V and J ends were trimmed by 3 bases and 3 bases, with 8 bases remaining between them. The germline CDR1 and CDR2 sequences are KGHSH and LQKENI. The CDR3 consists of 13 residues. The CDR3 spells CASSPGTKETQYF. CDR3 in DNA: TGTGCCAGCTCACCCGGGACAAAAGAGACCCAGTACTTC.

This chain uses TRBV5-1 with TRBJ1-4, with 10 bases identical to TRBD1. The V gene's germline CDR1 is SGHRS and CDR2 YFSETQ. The CDR3 runs to 15 residues. V gave up 3 bases and J gave up 8 bases; unmatched junction bases: 7. This CDR3 reads CASSWTGGRAEKLFF. In nucleotides, the CDR3 is TGCGCCAGCAGCTGGACAGGGGGTCGTGCGGAAAAACTGTTTTTT.

The sample holds a few counts of this clone. The chain combines TRBV6-5 with TRBJ2-7; possibly TRBD1 for D (6 bases). CDR3 length: 15 residues. V was shortened by 5 bases and J by 3 bases, with 17 bases between the two germline ends. Germline-derived CDR1 and CDR2 are MNHEY and SVGAGI. CDR3 coding DNA: TGTGCCAGCAGTGTATACCGGGACACTCGCTACGAGCAGTACTTC. This translates into CASSVYRDTRYEQYF.

The rearrangement links TRBV10-3 to TRBJ1-5; D gene unclear. The CDR3 has 15 residues. V was shortened by 3 bases and J by 4 bases, with 13 bases between the two germline ends. The germline CDR1 and CDR2 sequences are ENHRY and SYGVKD. The CDR3 loop reads CAISDRSAGNQPQHF. The DNA for the CDR3 is TGTGCCATCAGTGACAGGTCGGCCGGAAATCAGCCCCAGCATTTT.

This chain joins TRBV4-1 and TRBJ2-5; a weak D match, TRBD2 (5 bases). The CDR3 runs to 18 residues. The germline V gene encodes CDR1 MGHRA and CDR2 YSYEKL. V shed 1 base and J shed 4 bases, with 22 bases lying between them. CDR3 sequence: CASSQVPPEEPRGETQYF. DNA for the CDR3: TGCGCCAGCAGCCAAGTTCCCCCGGAGGAGCCCCGTGGAGAGACCCAGTACTTC.

The V and J genes are TRBV7-2 and TRBJ1-2; D ambiguous. CDR1 and CDR2 (germline): SGHTA, FQGNSA. The CDR3 has 12 amino acids. V lost 3 bases and J 7 bases, leaving 9 bases between the germline ends. The CDR3 coding sequence is TGTGCCAGCAGCTTCCGAGGAAGTGGCTACACCTTC. It specifies CASSFRGSGYTF.

The chain uses TRBV10-2 and TRBJ1-6; D remains unclear. Germline CDR1 WSHSY, CDR2 SAAADI. Between the trimmed V and J ends, which lost 3 bases and 7 bases, there was a span of 4 bases. The CDR3 covers 12 residues. The CDR3 nucleotides are TGCGCCAGCAGTGATCGGAATTCACCCCTCCACTTT. Encoded protein: CASSDRNSPLHF.

This clone came up a few times. Without the conserved terminal phenylalanine or tryptophan, this CDR3 likely stems from a read error. The chain uses TRBV15 and TRBJ2-7; 7 bases line up with TRBD2. Per germline, CDR1 LNHNV and CDR2 YYDKDF (reference sequence). V gave up 9 bases and J gave up 5 bases; unmatched junction bases: 7. This CDR3 comprises 12 residues. Written as DNA, the CDR3 is TGTGCCACTAAAGCGGGACTGGACGAGCAGTACCTC. As protein: CATKAGLDEQYL.

This clone was seen more than once but under ten times. This rearrangement joins TRBV7-2 to TRBJ1-5, with 8 positions matching TRBD1. This CDR3 is 16 amino acids long. The V gene's germline CDR1 is SGHTA and CDR2 FQGNSA. Unmatched junction bases numbered 6, after V lost 5 bases and J lost 0 bases. The CDR3 coding sequence is TGTGCCAGCAGCCTGCAGGGGGCAAATAGCAATCAGCCCCAGCATTTT. Translation gives CASSLQGANSNQPQHF.

This sequence joins TRBV11-1 and TRBJ1-1, with D possibly matching TRBD1 (5 bases). Germline V CDR1 and CDR2: SGHAT, FQDESV (reference sequence). V lost 5 bases to trimming and J lost 4 bases, with 14 bases between them. The CDR3 runs 14 residues. As DNA, the CDR3 is TGTGCCAGCAGCCGAGTATCTGGGGGCACTGAAGCTTTCTTT. It translates to CASSRVSGGTEAFF.

V is TRBV18 and J is TRBJ2-7; the match to TRBD2 covers 7 bases. CDR1 is KGHSH and CDR2 is LQKENI in the germline V gene. The CDR3 sequence is 16 residues long. The V and J ends lost 3 bases and 6 bases, in that order; junction bases with no gene match: 14. In DNA, the CDR3 is TGTGCCAGCTCACCGTCTGTGAGGCGGGAGAGTTCCGAGCAGTACTTC. Translation: CASSPSVRRESSEQYF.

A few counts support this clone. The chain combines TRBV14 with TRBJ1-1, with D unresolved. CDR1 and CDR2 (germline): SGHDN, FVKESK. Trimming took 2 bases from V and 5 from J, leaving 21 bases between them. The CDR3 covers 17 residues. This CDR3 is CASSQYLPSDVVTEAFF. The CDR3 nucleotides are TGTGCCAGCAGCCAATACCTGCCCTCGGACGTTGTAACTGAAGCTTTCTTT. The whole variable domain, filled in from reference TRBV14 and TRBJ1-1, reads EAGVTQFPSHSVIEKGQTVTLRCDPISGHDNLYWYRRVMGKEIKFLLHFVKESKQDESGMPNNRFLAERTGGTYSTLKVQPAELEDSGVYFCASSQYLPSDVVTEAFFGQGTRLTVV.

The rearrangement links TRBV5-4 to TRBJ2-2, with D unresolved. V lost 3 bases and J lost 2, with 11 bases in between. Germline V gene lookup returns CDR1 SGHNT and CDR2 YYREEE (reference sequence). The CDR3 contains 15 residues. For the CDR3, the DNA is TGTGCCAGCAGCTATCGCCGGGTCAACACCGGGGAGCTGTTTTTT. Its translation is CASSYRRVNTGELFF.

This chain links TRBV2 with TRBJ1-4; TRBD1 is a possible D gene (5 bases). Germline CDR1 and CDR2: SNHLY and FYNNEI. This CDR3 has 14 amino acids. V lost 2 bases, J lost 8 bases, and 12 bases lay in between. The CDR3 coding sequence is TGTGCCAGCAGTGAATCAGGGACCGGCGAAAAACTGTTTTTT. Protein sequence: CASSESGTGEKLFF.

V and J are TRBV7-2 and TRBJ2-3; D gene uncertain. Trimming removed 4 bases from V and 5 bases from J, with 4 bases in between. This CDR3 spans 11 amino acids. Germline-derived CDR1 and CDR2 are SGHTA and FQGNSA. CDR3 in DNA: TGTGCCAGCAGCTCTCTAGATACGCAGTATTTT. Translation gives CASSSLDTQYF.

The DNA for the CDR3 is TGTGCCAGCAGTGCGCCGGCGCGGGCGAACACCGGGGAGCTGTTTTTT. Residues: CASSAPARANTGELFF. V gene TRBV7-6 combines with J gene TRBJ2-2; maybe TRBD2 (5 bases). There are 16 residues in the CDR3. Germline V gene lookup returns CDR1 SGHVS and CDR2 FNYEAQ. Deletions cut 6 bases from V and 0 bases from J, with 14 bases between.

This clone was detected a few times. This chain connects TRBV7-2 to TRBJ2-5, with 7 bases fitting TRBD2. V trimming: 5 bases; J trimming: 4 bases; junction bases outside the gene matches: 13. CDR3 size: 16 residues. CDR1 is SGHTA, CDR2 FQGNSA, per germline. CDR3 amino acids: CASSPGLAAVGETQYF. In DNA form, the CDR3 reads TGTGCCAGCAGCCCTGGTCTAGCGGCAGTCGGAGAGACCCAGTACTTC.

In this sample, this clone turned up a few times. The chain joins TRBV6-6 to TRBJ1-1; D is uncertain. Per germline, CDR1 MNHNY and CDR2 SVGAGI (reference sequence). V was cut by 2 bases and J by 7 bases, with 8 bases left in between. This CDR3 is built from 12 residues. Written as DNA, the CDR3 is TGTGCCAGCAGTTACGACTGGAGTGAAGCTTTCTTT. Translation gives CASSYDWSEAFF.

J is TRBJ1-1 and V is TRBV6-6, with D perhaps TRBD1 (5 bases). The CDR3 is made up of 13 amino acids. V lost 8 bases and J 1 base, leaving 11 bases between the germline ends. Germline V gives CDR1 MNHNY, CDR2 SVGAGI (reference sequence). The CDR3 is CASPQGENTEAFF. The CDR3 bases are TGTGCCAGCCCTCAAGGGGAGAACACTGAAGCTTTCTTT.